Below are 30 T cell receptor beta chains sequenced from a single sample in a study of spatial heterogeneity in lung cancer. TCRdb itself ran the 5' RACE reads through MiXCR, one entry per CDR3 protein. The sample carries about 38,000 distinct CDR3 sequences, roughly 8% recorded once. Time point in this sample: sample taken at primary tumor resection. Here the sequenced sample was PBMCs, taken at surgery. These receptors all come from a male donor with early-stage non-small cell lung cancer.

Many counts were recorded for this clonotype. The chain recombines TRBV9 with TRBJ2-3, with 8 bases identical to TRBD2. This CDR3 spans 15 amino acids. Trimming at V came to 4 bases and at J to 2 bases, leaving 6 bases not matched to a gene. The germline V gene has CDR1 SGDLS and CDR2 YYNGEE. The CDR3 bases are TGTGCCAGCAGCACTAGCGGTAGCTACACAGATACGCAGTATTTT. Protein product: CASSTSGSYTDTQYF.

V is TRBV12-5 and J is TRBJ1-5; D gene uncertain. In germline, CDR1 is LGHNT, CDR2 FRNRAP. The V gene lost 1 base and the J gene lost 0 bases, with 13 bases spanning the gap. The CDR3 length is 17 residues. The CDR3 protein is CASGLADVGDSNQPQHF. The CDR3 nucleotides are TGTGCTAGTGGTTTGGCGGACGTCGGGGATAGCAATCAGCCCCAGCATTTT.

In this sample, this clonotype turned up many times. The CDR3 is CASSLNSGTNTQYF. The CDR3 DNA follows: TGTGCCAGCAGCCTAAATTCGGGGACGAATACGCAGTATTTT. This chain joins TRBV7-3 and TRBJ2-3; D possibly matches TRBD1 or TRBD2 (5 bases each). Germline V lookup: CDR1 SGHTA, CDR2 FQGTGA. This CDR3 spans 14 amino acids. Deletions cut 5 bases from V and 7 bases from J, with 16 bases between. The full variable domain, with the rest looked up from reference TRBV7-3 and TRBJ2-3, is GAGVSQTPSNKVTEKGKYVELRCDPISGHTALYWYRQSLGQGPEFLIYFQGTGAADDSGLPNDRFFAVRPEGSVSTLKIQRTERGDSAVYLCASSLNSGTNTQYFGPGTRLTVL.

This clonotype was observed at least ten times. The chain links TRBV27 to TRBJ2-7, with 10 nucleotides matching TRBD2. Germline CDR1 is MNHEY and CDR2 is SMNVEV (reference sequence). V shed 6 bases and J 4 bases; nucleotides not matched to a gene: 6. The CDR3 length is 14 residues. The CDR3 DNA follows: TGTGCCAGCAGAACCGGGACTAGCGTTTACGAGCAGTACGTC. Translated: CASRTGTSVYEQYV.

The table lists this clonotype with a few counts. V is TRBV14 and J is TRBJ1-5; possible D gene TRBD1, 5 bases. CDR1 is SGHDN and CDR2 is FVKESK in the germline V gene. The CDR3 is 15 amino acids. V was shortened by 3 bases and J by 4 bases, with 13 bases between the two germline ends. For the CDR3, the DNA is TGTGCCAGCAGCCAGACTCAGGGAGGTAATCAGCCCCAGCATTTT. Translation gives CASSQTQGGNQPQHF.

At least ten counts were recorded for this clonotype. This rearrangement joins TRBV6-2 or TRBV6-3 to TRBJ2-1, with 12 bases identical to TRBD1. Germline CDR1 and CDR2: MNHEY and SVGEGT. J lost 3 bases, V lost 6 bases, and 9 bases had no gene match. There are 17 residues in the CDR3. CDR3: CASRKPGQGAFYNEQFF. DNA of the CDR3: TGTGCCAGCAGAAAACCGGGACAGGGGGCATTCTACAATGAGCAGTTCTTC.

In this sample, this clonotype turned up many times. CDR3 sequence (DNA): TGTGCCAGCAGTCCGACGGCTGGGTCCTACGAGCAGTACTTC. The encoded protein is CASSPTAGSYEQYF. The chain couples TRBV7-6 to TRBJ2-7, with D hard to call. The V end lost 6 bases, the J end lost 1 base, and 13 bases lay between the germline ends. This CDR3 contains 14 residues. Germline V gene data show CDR1 as SGHVS and CDR2 as FNYEAQ.

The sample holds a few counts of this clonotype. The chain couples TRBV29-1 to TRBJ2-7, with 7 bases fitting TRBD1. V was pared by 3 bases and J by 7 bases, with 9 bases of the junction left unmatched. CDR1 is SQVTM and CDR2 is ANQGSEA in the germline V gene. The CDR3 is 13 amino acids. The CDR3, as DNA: TGCAGCGTTGAGGGAAGAGGGGGCAGGGAGCAGTACTTC. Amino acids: CSVEGRGGREQYF.

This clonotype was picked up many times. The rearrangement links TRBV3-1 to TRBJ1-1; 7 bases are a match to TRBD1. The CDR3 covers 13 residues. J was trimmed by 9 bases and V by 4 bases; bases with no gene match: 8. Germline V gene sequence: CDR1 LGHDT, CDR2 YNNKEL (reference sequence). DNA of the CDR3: TGTGCCAGCAGCCGTCACAGGGACAGCCAAGCTTTCTTT. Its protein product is CASSRHRDSQAFF.

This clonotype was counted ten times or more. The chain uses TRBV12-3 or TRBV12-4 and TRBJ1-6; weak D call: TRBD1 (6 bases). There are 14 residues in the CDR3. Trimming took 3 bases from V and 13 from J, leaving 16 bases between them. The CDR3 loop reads CASSLSGQTSPLHF. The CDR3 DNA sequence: TGTGCCAGCAGTTTGTCTGGACAGACCTCCCCCCTCCACTTT.

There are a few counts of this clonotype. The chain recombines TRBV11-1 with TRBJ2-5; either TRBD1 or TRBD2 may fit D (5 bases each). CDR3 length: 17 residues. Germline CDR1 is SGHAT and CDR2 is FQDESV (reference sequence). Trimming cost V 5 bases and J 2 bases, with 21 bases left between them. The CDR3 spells CASSEGSGGSHQETQYF. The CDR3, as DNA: TGTGCCAGCAGCGAGGGGAGTGGCGGTTCTCATCAAGAGACCCAGTACTTC.

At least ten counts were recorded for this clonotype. CDR3: CASSFAGGPETQYF. In nucleotides, the CDR3 is TGTGCCAGCAGCTTCGCGGGGGGGCCGGAGACCCAGTACTTC. The chain carries TRBV7-2 and TRBJ2-5; TRBD2 matches at 9 bases. J gave up 5 bases and V 3 bases, and 4 bases lay outside the gene matches. The CDR3 runs 14 residues. In germline, CDR1 is SGHTA, CDR2 FQGNSA.

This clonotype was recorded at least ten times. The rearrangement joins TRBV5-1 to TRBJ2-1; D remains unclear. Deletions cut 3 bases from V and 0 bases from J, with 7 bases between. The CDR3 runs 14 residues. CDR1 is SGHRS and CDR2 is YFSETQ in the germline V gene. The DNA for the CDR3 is TGCGCCAGCAGCTGGGCTAGCTCCTACAATGAGCAGTTCTTC. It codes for CASSWASSYNEQFF. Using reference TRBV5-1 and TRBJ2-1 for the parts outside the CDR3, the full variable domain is KAGVTQTPRYLIKTRGQQVTLSCSPISGHRSVSWYQQTPGQGLQFLFEYFSETQRNKGNFPGRFSGRQFSNSRSEMNVSTLELGDSALYLCASSWASSYNEQFFGPGTRLTVL.

The CDR3 loop reads CASRSAGAAYEQYF. The CDR3 DNA is TGTGCCAGCAGATCCGCGGGGGCAGCCTACGAGCAGTACTTC. The chain carries TRBV6-5 and TRBJ2-7; D perhaps matches TRBD2 (7 bases). Germline V gene lookup returns CDR1 MNHEY and CDR2 SVGAGI. The CDR3 extends over 14 amino acids. V was trimmed by 6 bases and J by 2 bases, leaving 14 bases between them.

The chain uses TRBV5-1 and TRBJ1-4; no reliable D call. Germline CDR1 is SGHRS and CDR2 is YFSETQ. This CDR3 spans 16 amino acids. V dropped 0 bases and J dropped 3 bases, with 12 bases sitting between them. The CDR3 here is CASSLERGWANEKLFF. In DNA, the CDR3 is TGCGCCAGCAGCTTGGAACGGGGTTGGGCTAATGAAAAACTGTTTTTT.

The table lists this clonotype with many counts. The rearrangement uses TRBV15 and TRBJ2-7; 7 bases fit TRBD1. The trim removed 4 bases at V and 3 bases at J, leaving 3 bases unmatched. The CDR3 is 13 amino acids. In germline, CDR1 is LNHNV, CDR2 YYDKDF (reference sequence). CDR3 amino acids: CATSTTGDYEQYF. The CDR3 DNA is TGTGCCACCAGCACAACAGGGGACTACGAGCAGTACTTC.

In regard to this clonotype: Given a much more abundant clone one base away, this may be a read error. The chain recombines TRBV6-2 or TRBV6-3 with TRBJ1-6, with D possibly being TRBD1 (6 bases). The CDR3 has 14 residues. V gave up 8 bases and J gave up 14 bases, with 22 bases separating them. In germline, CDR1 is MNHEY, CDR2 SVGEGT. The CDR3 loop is CASLYREGSSSLHF. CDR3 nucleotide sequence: TGTGCCAGCCTTTACAGGGAGGGGAGCTCATCCCTCCACTTT.

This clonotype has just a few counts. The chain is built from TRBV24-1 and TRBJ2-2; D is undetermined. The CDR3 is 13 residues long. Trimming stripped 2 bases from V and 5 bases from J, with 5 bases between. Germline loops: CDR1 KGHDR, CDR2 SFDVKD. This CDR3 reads CATSDSGTGELFF. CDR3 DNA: TGTGCCACCAGTGATTCCGGTACCGGGGAGCTGTTTTTT.

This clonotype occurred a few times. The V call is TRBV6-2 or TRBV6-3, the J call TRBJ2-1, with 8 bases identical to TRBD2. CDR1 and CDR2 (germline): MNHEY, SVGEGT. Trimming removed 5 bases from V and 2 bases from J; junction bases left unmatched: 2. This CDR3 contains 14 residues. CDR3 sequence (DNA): TGTGCCAGCAGTCGCGGGGGGACCTACAATGAGCAGTTCTTC. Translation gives CASSRGGTYNEQFF.

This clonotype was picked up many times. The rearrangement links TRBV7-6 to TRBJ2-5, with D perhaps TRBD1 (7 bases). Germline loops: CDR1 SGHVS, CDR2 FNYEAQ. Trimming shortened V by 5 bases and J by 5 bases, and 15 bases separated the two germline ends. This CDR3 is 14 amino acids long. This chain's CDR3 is CASSLGGGAETQYF. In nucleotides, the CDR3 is TGTGCCAGCAGCCTCGGAGGGGGCGCGGAGACCCAGTACTTC.

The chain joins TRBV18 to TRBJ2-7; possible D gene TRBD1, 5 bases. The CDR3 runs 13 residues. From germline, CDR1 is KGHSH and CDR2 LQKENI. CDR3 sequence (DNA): TGTGTCAGCTCGCCCGACAGTCTCTACGAGCAGTACGTC. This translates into CVSSPDSLYEQYV.

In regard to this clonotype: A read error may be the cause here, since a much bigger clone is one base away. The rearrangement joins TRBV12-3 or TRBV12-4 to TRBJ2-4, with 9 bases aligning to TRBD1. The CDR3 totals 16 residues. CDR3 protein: CAGSFSGTGTKNIQYF. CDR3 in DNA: TGTGCCGGCAGTTTTTCCGGGACAGGGACCAAAAACATTCAGTACTTC.

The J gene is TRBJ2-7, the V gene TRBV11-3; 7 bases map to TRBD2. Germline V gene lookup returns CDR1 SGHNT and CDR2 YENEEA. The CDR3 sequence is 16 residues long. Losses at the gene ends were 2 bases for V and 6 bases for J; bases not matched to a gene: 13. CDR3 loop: CASSLKETRGLCEQYV. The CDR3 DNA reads TGTGCCAGCAGCTTAAAGGAAACGCGGGGACTATGCGAGCAGTACGTC.

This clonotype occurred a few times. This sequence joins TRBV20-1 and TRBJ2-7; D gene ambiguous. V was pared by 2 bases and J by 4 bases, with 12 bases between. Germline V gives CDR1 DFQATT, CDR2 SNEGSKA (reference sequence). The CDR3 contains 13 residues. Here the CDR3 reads CSARPGPTYEQYF. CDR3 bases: TGCAGTGCTAGACCGGGCCCGACTTACGAGCAGTACTTC.

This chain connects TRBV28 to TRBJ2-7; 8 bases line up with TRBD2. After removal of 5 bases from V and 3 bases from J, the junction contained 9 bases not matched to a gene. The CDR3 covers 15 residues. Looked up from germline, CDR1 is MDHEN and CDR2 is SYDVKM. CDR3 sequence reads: CASSRSREGVYEQYV. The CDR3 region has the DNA TGTGCCAGCAGTCGCTCCCGGGAGGGGGTCTACGAGCAGTACGTC.

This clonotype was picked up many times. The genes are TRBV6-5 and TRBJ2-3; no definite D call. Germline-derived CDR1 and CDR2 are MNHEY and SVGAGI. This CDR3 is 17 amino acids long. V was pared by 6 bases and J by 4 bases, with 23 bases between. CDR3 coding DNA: TGTGCCAGCAGAAAAAGCGCCCAGGTTGGCCGCGCAGATACGCAGTATTTT. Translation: CASRKSAQVGRADTQYF.

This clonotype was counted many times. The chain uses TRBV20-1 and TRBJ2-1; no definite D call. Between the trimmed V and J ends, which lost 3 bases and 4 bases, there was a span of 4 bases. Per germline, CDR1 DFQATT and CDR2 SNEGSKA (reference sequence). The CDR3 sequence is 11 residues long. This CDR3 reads CSAREYNEQFF. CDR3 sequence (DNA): TGCAGTGCTAGGGAATACAATGAGCAGTTCTTC.

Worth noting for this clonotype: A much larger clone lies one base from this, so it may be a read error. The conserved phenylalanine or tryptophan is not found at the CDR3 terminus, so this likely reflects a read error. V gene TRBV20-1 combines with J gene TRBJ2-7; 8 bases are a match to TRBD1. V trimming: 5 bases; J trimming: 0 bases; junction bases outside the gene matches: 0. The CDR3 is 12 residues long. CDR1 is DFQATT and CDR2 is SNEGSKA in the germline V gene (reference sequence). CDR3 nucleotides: TGCAGTGCTGGACAGGGCTCCTACGAGCAGTACTTA. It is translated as CSAGQGSYEQYL.

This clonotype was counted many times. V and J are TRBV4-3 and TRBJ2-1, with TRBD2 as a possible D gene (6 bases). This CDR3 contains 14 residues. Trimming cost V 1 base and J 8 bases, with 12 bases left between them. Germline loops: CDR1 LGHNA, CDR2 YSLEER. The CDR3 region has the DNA TGCGCCAGCAGCCAAGGGGACTTGGAGGATGAGCAGTTCTTC. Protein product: CASSQGDLEDEQFF.

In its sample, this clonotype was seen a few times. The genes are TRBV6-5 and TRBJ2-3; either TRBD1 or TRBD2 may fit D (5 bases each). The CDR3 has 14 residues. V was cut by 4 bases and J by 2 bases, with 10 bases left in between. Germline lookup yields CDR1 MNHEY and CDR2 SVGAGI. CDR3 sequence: CASSLGPNTDTQYF. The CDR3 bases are TGTGCCAGCAGTTTGGGACCGAACACAGATACGCAGTATTTT.